This T cell receptor beta chain was sequenced in a study of Ad26.COV2.S vaccination and SARS-CoV-2 variants. Turning to the study itself: Donor was assigned to the Ad26.COV2.S arm of trial COV1001.

Treatment defined: approximately 18 received Ad26.COV2.S at low or high dose, single or two shots; five or six received placebo; per-sample allocation not given. Following the first vaccine or placebo injection, samples were taken on day 63. Spike of the Wuhan-strain SARS-CoV-2 was expressed by an Ad26 vector, which formed the vaccine. This CDR3 is built from 12 residues. Trimming shortened V by 1 base and J by 9 bases, and 8 bases separated the two germline ends. CDR1 and CDR2 from the germline V gene are SGHVS and FNYEAQ. Study-level results: People who got the vaccine or the placebo had similar non-spike TCR breadth.

The assay was immunoSEQ multiplex PCR, and TCRdb's table has in-frame clones only and misses some. The sample lists roughly 320,000 clones, approximately 86% occurring once. About this clone itself: The antigen is unknown.

The sequence was collected from a person between 18 and 59 years old who received the Ad26.COV2.S COVID-19 vaccine or a placebo. The chain combines TRBV7-6 with TRBJ2-3, with a weak D call TRBD1 (5 bases). The specimen comprised peripheral blood, sampled in a trial of Ad26.COV2.S vaccine versus placebo. Here the CDR3 DNA reads TGTGCCAGCAGCTTAGATGGGGCCACGCAGTATTTT. It codes for CASSLDGATQYF.